This TCR beta chain was retrieved from a study of blood T cell repertoires in COVID-19 (TCRdb year 2020). Some background on the complete study: Samples covering the acute and convalescent phases of COVID-19 were provided by collaborators in the United States, Italy and Spain. The repertoires were released in a freely available public database intended as a resource for research on the immune response to SARS-CoV-2. Subjects who had been exposed to COVID-19, were actively infected with it, or had recovered from it provided the deeply sampled blood TCRbeta repertoires that made up the dataset. Sample metadata almost always included a de-identified subject ID, COVID-19 status, age in years and sex. The samples were drawn from the first 160 participants of the ongoing ImmuneRACE study and from 950 to 1,500 subjects provided by 6 global collaborators. Where available, HLA class I and class II types were taken from metadata supplied by the sample provider and were not determined by assay-based typing. The prospective study material was composed of cDNA or gDNA derived from T cells, B-cell-depleted T cells, or PBMCs.

There are 15 amino acids in the CDR3, from cysteine to phenylalanine inclusive. Only CDR3 DNA is held: 45 bases, read in frame from base 1. The CDR1 and CDR2 encoded by the germline V gene are MDHEN and SYDVKM. The germline ends are 16 bases apart after V is trimmed by 4 bases and J by 7 bases. Details on this clone: The antigen it binds to is not known. One base away there is no much larger clone; base qualities are not given.

Whole blood was collected in K2EDTA tubes by collaborating institutions according to the institutions' own protocols. For TCRbeta analysis, collaborators shipped samples in one of three forms: frozen whole blood, isolated PBMCs, or DNA extracted from either of those sample types. TCRbeta CDR3 regions were amplified from genomic DNA by means of the immunoSEQ Assay, a bias-controlled multiplex PCR. Turning to the authors' computational methods: Within the assay, amplification of reference gene primers was used to estimate how many nucleated cells each sample contained. To quantify the absolute abundance of each unique TCRbeta CDR3 rearrangement, sequence reads were collapsed and filtered. For each sample, productive Simpson clonality was calculated by taking the square root of Simpson's diversity index across productive rearrangements. Drawn from immuneACCESS, this table holds only the in-frame rearrangements with V and J called that TCRdb kept. Clones are partly lost; checked studies trace under half to an unresolved V gene and leave the rest unexplained. D and trimming come from the DNA, and the V and J calls and clone size come from that table. For this sample the table gives approximately 120,000 clones, of which approximately 82% were detected only once. About 11% of the sample is taken by the ten largest.

Findings and caveats that apply to the study as a whole: How much clinical and demographic metadata was included differed by source and by participant, and the metadata was provided uncurated.

This chain is built from TRBV28 and TRBJ1-4; TRBD1 is possibly the D segment (5 matching bases). This sequence originates from a man in his fifties or sixties with acute or convalescent COVID-19. The sample taken for sequencing was peripheral blood. The CDR3 has the sequence CASSSPGGDGEKLFF. Read as DNA, the sequence is TGTGCCAGCAGTTCCCCCGGGGGGGACGGTGAAAAACTGTTTTTT.